These 3 T cell receptor beta chains originate from one sample sequenced in a study of T cell repertoires in cytomegalovirus infection. These receptors have no identified antigens. TCRdb ran MiXCR on the reads and lists one entry per CDR3 protein. The sample carries some 920,000 distinct CDR3 sequences, under 40% recorded once. Here the sequenced sample was cultured CD8+ T cells from PBMCs, taken from culture after CMV antigen stimulation. The receptors were gathered from a human donor in good health (CMV status not recorded). Some clones in this sample may be carry-over from other donors' samples.

The rearrangement links TRBV5-1 to TRBJ2-3; D remains ambiguous. The CDR3 runs 13 residues. The V gene's germline CDR1 is SGHRS and CDR2 YFSETQ. V was pared by 2 bases and J by 3 bases, with 7 bases between. CDR3 protein: CASSFRVTDTQYF. The CDR3 nucleotides are TGCGCCAGCAGCTTCCGGGTAACAGATACGCAGTATTTT.

The chain is built from TRBV28 and TRBJ1-2; D is unclear. Germline V gene data show CDR1 as MDHEN and CDR2 as SYDVKM. The V gene lost 1 base and the J gene lost 6 bases, with 12 bases spanning the gap. This CDR3 region has 14 residues. CDR3: CASSLFPSLDGYTF. The CDR3 nucleotides are TGTGCCAGCAGTTTATTCCCCTCTCTTGATGGCTACACCTTC.

This clonotype has only a few counts. CDR3: CASSPGLAGAQQETQYF. The CDR3 DNA reads as TGTGCCAGCAGCCCGGGACTAGCGGGGGCTCAACAAGAGACCCAGTACTTC. The rearrangement uses TRBV7-6 and TRBJ2-5, with 14 bases aligning to TRBD2. V shed 5 bases and J 2 bases; nucleotides not matched to a gene: 7. CDR1 and CDR2 (germline): SGHVS, FNYEAQ. CDR3 size: 17 residues.